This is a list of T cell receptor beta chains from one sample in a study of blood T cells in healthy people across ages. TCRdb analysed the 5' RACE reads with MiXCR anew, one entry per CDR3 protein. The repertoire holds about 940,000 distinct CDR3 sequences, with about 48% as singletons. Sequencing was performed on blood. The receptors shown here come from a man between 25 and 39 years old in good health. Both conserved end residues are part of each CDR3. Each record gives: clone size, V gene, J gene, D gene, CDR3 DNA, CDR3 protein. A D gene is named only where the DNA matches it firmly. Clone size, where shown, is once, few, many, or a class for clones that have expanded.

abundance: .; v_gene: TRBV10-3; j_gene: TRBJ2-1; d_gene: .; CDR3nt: TGTGCCATCAGTGAGTCGGGGGCCCAAGAGACCCAGTTCTTC; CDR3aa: CAISESGAQETQFF
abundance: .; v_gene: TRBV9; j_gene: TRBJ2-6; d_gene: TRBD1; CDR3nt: TGTGCCAGCAGCGTGGAGACAGGGGGCTCTGGGGCCAACGTCCTGACTTTC; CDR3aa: CASSVETGGSGANVLTF
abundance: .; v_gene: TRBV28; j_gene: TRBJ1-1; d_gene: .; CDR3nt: TGTGCCAGCAGCCTCGGACAGTGGGGTCCGAACACTGAAGCTTTCTTT; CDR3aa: CASSLGQWGPNTEAFF
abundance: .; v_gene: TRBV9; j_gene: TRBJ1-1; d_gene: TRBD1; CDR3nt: TGTGCCAGCAGCGTAGCAGAGGGGGCGCGTTTGTCGGACACTGAAGCTTTCTTT; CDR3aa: CASSVAEGARLSDTEAFF
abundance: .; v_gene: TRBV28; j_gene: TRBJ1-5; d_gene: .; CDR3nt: TGTGCCAGCAGTTTGGGCAGGGGAAAGCAGCCCCAGCATTTT; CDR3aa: CASSLGRGKQPQHF
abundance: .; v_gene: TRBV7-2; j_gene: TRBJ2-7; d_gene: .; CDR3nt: TGTGCCAGCAGCCCGCAGGGCGTGGGGGAGCAGTACTTC; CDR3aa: CASSPQGVGEQYF
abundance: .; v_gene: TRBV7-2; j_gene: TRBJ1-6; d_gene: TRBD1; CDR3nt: TGTGCCAGCAGCGCGAAACAGGGGAGCAATTCACCCCTCCACTTT; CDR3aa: CASSAKQGSNSPLHF
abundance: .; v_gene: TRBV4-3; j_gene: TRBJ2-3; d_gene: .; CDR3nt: TGCGCCAGCAGCCATATTTGGACAGATACGCAGTATTTT; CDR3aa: CASSHIWTDTQYF
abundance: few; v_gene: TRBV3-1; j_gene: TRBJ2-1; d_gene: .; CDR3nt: TGTGCCAGCAGCCGGGACTTCTCCTCCTACAATGAGCAGTTCTTC; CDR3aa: CASSRDFSSYNEQFF
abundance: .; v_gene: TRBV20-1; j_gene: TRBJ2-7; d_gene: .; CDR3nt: TGCAGTGCTAGAGATCGAGGGACCGAGCAGTACTTC; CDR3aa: CSARDRGTEQYF
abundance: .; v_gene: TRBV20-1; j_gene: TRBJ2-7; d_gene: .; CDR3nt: TGCAGTGCTAGAGATCTGAGGGCCTACGAGCAGTACTTC; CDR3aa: CSARDLRAYEQYF
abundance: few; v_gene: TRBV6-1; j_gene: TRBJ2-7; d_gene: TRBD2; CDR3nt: TGTGCCAGCAGTCCTCAAAAGCCCGGTAGCGGGGGGGTCTACGAGCAGTACTTC; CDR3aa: CASSPQKPGSGGVYEQYF
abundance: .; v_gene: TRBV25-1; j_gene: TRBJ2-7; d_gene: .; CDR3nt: TGTGCCAGCAGTGAATTCGGGCAGTACCGCGTCGAGCAGTACTTC; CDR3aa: CASSEFGQYRVEQYF
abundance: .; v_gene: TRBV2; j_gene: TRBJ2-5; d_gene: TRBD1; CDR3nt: TGTGCCAGCAGTAAAGGACAGGGAGAGGAGACCCAGTACTTC; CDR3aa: CASSKGQGEETQYF
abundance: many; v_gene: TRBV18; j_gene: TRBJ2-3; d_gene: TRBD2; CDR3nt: TGTGCCAGCTCACCTAGCGGGGGAAGCACAGATACGCAGTATTTT; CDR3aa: CASSPSGGSTDTQYF
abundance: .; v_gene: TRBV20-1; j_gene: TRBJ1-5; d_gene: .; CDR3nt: TGCAGTGCTAGATCCGACAGGAACAGTCAGCCCCAGCATTTT; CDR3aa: CSARSDRNSQPQHF